This record concerns one T cell receptor (beta chain) sequence. Its antigen remains unidentified. The sample originates from a study of T cells in Graves' hyperthyroidism and ophthalmopathy. Study conclusions and caveats: Appearing also in blood were most of the thyroid clonotypes expanded above 0.001. A model using 13 V-J features told ophthalmopathy apart from stable hyperthyroidism.

It was RNA transcripts that yielded the amplified TCR beta CDR3 regions. The HTBI set primed first-round TCR CDR3 RT-PCR. TCRdb ran MiXCR on the multiplex PCR reads and lists one entry per CDR3 protein. The profile shows a few hundred thousand distinct CDR3 sequences, around 46% of them singletons. Patients were excluded for uncontrolled infection, other autoimmune disease, pregnancy or lactation. The CDR3 totals 12 residues. The germline V and J ends were trimmed by 4 bases and 8 bases, with 10 bases remaining between them. Germline V gene lookup returns CDR1 SGHRS and CDR2 YFSETQ. Sequencing input: peripheral blood or thyroid tissue (not recorded which). The TCR comes from an adult woman with Graves' disease, either hyperthyroidism or ophthalmopathy (not recorded which). The rearrangement joins TRBV5-1 to TRBJ1-3, with D hard to call. Here the CDR3 reads CASSRPCDTIYF. The DNA for the CDR3 is TGCGCCAGCAGCCGGCCATGTGACACCATATATTTT.